The 7 T cell receptor beta chains presented below share a single source sample, sequenced in a study of T-cell memory formation after mild COVID-19. TCRdb recomputed calls from the 5' RACE reads with MiXCR, one row per CDR3 protein. The sample includes 550,000 to 650,000 distinct CDR3 sequences, about 18% of them seen just once. The specimen was PBMCs or a T cell subset sorted from them (not recorded which). The receptors stem from an adult woman who had mild COVID-19 (a few samples of this study predate the infection). Cell type and time point are not known.

This clonotype was seen only a few times. The V gene is TRBV12-3 or TRBV12-4, the J gene TRBJ1-2; D call uncertain. V dropped 2 bases and J dropped 5 bases, with 9 bases sitting between them. The CDR3 loop spans 13 amino acids. This CDR3 reads CASSLRPRYGYTF. For the CDR3, the DNA is TGTGCCAGCAGTTTAAGGCCGAGATATGGCTACACCTTC.

This clonotype was recorded a few times. This chain connects TRBV27 to TRBJ2-2, with 10 bases lining up with TRBD1. Germline assignment: CDR1 MNHEY and CDR2 SMNVEV (reference sequence). There are 15 residues in the CDR3. The J segment lost 5 bases and the V segment lost 5 bases, leaving 5 bases of the junction unmatched. CDR3: CASSTGTGETGELFF. In DNA form, the CDR3 reads TGTGCCAGCAGTACGGGGACAGGGGAAACCGGGGAGCTGTTTTTT.

This clonotype was recorded many times. The V and J genes are TRBV2 and TRBJ1-1; the match to TRBD1 covers 8 bases. The germline CDR1 and CDR2 sequences are SNHLY and FYNNEI. The CDR3 sequence is 15 residues long. The V segment lost 3 bases and the J segment 3 bases; nucleotides outside the gene matches: 6. For the CDR3, the DNA is TGTGCCAGCAGTGACCTCAGGGGGCAGTACACTGAAGCTTTCTTT. It translates to CASSDLRGQYTEAFF. Complete variable domain (other parts from reference TRBV2 and TRBJ1-1): EPEVTQTPSHQVTQMGQEVILRCVPISNHLYFYWYRQILGQKVEFLVSFYNNEISEKSEIFDDQFSVERPDGSNFTLKIRSTKLEDSAMYFCASSDLRGQYTEAFFGQGTRLTVV.

The V and J genes are TRBV19 and TRBJ1-5; tentative D call: TRBD1 (5 bases). Germline V CDR1 and CDR2: LNHDA, SQIVND (reference sequence). Trimming cost V 7 bases and J 6 bases, with 19 bases left between them. The CDR3 extends over 15 amino acids. In DNA form, the CDR3 reads TGTGCCAGTAAAAGCGTAGGGCAGGGAACTCAGCCCCAGCATTTT. It is translated as CASKSVGQGTQPQHF. The full variable domain, its missing parts supplied by reference TRBV19 and TRBJ1-5, is DGGITQSPKYLFRKEGQNVTLSCEQNLNHDAMYWYRQDPGQGLRLIYYSQIVNDFQKGDIAEGYSVSREKKESFPLTVTSAQKNPTAFYLCASKSVGQGTQPQHFGDGTRLSIL.

The gene calls are TRBV7-8 and TRBJ2-7; D gene unclear. This CDR3 spans 12 amino acids. CDR1 SGHVS and CDR2 FQNEAQ come from the germline V gene. The germline V and J ends were trimmed by 3 bases and 5 bases, with 8 bases remaining between them. CDR3 region: CASSFLGDEQYF. CDR3 bases: TGTGCCAGCAGCTTCTTAGGCGACGAGCAGTACTTC.

This clonotype was seen more than once but under ten times. The chain combines TRBV10-3 with TRBJ1-3; possibly TRBD1 for D (6 bases). The germline V gene has CDR1 ENHRY and CDR2 SYGVKD. Trimming removed 0 bases at V and 4 bases at J, with 13 bases between. This CDR3 is 16 amino acids long. The CDR3 DNA reads as TGTGCCATCAGTGAGTCGAGCAGGGGCGGAGGAAACACCATATATTTT. Its protein is CAISESSRGGGNTIYF.

The chain carries TRBV28 and TRBJ1-2; 12 nucleotides match TRBD1. Germline loops: CDR1 MDHEN, CDR2 SYDVKM. Trimming removed 6 bases from V and 6 bases from J; junction bases left unmatched: 11. The CDR3 is 16 residues long. The CDR3: CASSAHTGTGGNGYTF. CDR3 nucleotides: TGTGCCAGCAGCGCTCATACCGGGACAGGGGGCAATGGCTACACCTTC.